A single sample gave rise to the 10 T cell receptor beta chains below, sequenced in a study of cytomegalovirus exposure and HLA in healthy donors. PCR involved 60 Vbeta and 13 Jbeta primers. Using immunoSEQ multiplex PCR, the repertoire was profiled, and TCRdb retains in-frame clones only, with some absent. This sample yields around 180,000 clones, of which 79% are seen a single time; under 0.9% belongs to the top ten. The sequenced sample consisted of PBMCs. Receptor source: a woman between 40 and 50 years old in good health and CMV-seronegative.

The rearrangement links TRBV5-1 to TRBJ2-1; a weak D match, TRBD1 (5 bases). Trimming removed 0 bases at V and 7 bases at J, with 8 bases between. This CDR3 comprises 13 residues. Germline V gene sequence: CDR1 SGHRS, CDR2 YFSETQ. The CDR3 bases are TGCGCCAGCAGCTTGGACAGGCTAAATGAGCAGTTCTTC. Protein product: CASSLDRLNEQFF.

This clone was counted only a few times. This rearrangement joins TRBV7-2 to TRBJ1-4; 7 positions match TRBD1. Germline CDR1 is SGHTA and CDR2 is FQGNSA. This CDR3 is 15 amino acids long. The trim removed 5 bases at V and 7 bases at J, leaving 10 bases unmatched. The CDR3: CASSPGGTAGEKLFF. Written as DNA, the CDR3 is TGTGCCAGCAGCCCAGGGGGGACAGCTGGTGAAAAACTGTTTTTT.

The CDR3 loop is CASSPRTSGQGSYNEQFF. The CDR3, as DNA: TGTGCCAGCAGTCCCCGGACTAGCGGCCAAGGCTCCTACAATGAGCAGTTCTTC. The chain employs TRBV27 and TRBJ2-1, with 10 positions matching TRBD2. The CDR3 totals 18 residues. The V gene end was trimmed by 5 bases and the J gene end by 0 bases; junction bases not matched to a gene: 10. CDR1 and CDR2 from the germline V gene are MNHEY and SMNVEV (reference sequence).

The chain joins TRBV19 to TRBJ2-7; 12 bases are shared with TRBD2. Losses at the gene ends were 5 bases for V and 1 base for J; bases not matched to a gene: 9. The CDR3 sequence is 17 residues long. CDR1 is LNHDA, CDR2 SQIVND, per germline (reference sequence). CDR3 sequence: CASSLTSGGSGSYEQYF. For the CDR3, the DNA is TGTGCCAGTAGTTTGACTAGCGGGGGATCGGGGTCCTACGAGCAGTACTTC.

The chain has TRBV29-1 and TRBJ2-7; 8 bases match TRBD1. Germline loops: CDR1 SQVTM, CDR2 ANQGSEA. This CDR3 is 14 amino acids long. V was clipped by 5 bases and J by 0 bases; unmatched bases: 6. Here the CDR3 reads CSVSTGGSSYEQYF. The CDR3 DNA sequence: TGCAGCGTTTCTACAGGGGGGAGCTCCTACGAGCAGTACTTC.

This clone was found a few times. The chain recombines TRBV6-6 with TRBJ1-5; tentative D call: TRBD1 (5 bases). The CDR3 is 15 amino acids. Per germline, CDR1 MNHNY and CDR2 SVGAGI (reference sequence). V dropped 4 bases and J dropped 1 base, with 11 bases sitting between them. For the CDR3, the DNA is TGTGCCAGCAGTTTCCCAGGGTTGAGCAATCAGCCCCAGCATTTT. This gives the protein CASSFPGLSNQPQHF.

The chain couples TRBV5-6 to TRBJ2-3; D remains ambiguous. Germline CDR1 SGHDT, CDR2 YYEEEE. This CDR3 contains 13 residues. V shed 3 bases and J shed 4 bases, with 9 bases lying between them. The CDR3 loop reads CASSWARADTQYF. CDR3 nucleotide sequence: TGTGCCAGCAGCTGGGCCCGAGCAGATACGCAGTATTTT.

J is TRBJ1-3 and V is TRBV10-3; no firm D call. The CDR3 runs to 11 residues. Germline-derived CDR1 and CDR2 are ENHRY and SYGVKD. Written as DNA, the CDR3 is TGTGTTGTCTGCTCTGGAAACACCATATATTTT. As protein: CVVCSGNTIYF.

V usage is TRBV4-3 and J usage is TRBJ2-7; D perhaps matches TRBD1 (5 bases). The CDR3 spans 15 residues. The V and J ends lost 1 base and 3 bases respectively, with 13 bases between them. Germline V gene data show CDR1 as LGHNA and CDR2 as YSLEER. The CDR3 sequence: CASSQATARNYEQYF. Here the CDR3 DNA reads TGCGCCAGCAGCCAAGCGACAGCTCGAAACTACGAGCAGTACTTC.

This clone was recorded a few times. The rearrangement uses TRBV2 and TRBJ2-7, with 7 nucleotides matching TRBD1. V was clipped by 6 bases and J by 3 bases; unmatched bases: 5. The germline CDR1 and CDR2 sequences are SNHLY and FYNNEI. The CDR3 contains 13 residues. This CDR3 reads CASRQTGFYEQYF. CDR3 coding DNA: TGTGCCAGCAGGCAGACAGGGTTCTACGAGCAGTACTTC.